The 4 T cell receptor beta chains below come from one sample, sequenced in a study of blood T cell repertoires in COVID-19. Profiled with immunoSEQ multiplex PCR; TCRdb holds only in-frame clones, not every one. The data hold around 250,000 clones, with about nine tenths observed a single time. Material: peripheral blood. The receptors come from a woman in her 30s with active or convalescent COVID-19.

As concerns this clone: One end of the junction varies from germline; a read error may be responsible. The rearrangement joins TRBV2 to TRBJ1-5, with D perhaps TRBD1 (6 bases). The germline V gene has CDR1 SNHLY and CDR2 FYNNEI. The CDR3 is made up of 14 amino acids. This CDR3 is CASSEVTGNQPQHF. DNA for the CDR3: TGTGCCAGCAGCGAAGTAACAGGGAATCAGCCCCAGCATTTT.

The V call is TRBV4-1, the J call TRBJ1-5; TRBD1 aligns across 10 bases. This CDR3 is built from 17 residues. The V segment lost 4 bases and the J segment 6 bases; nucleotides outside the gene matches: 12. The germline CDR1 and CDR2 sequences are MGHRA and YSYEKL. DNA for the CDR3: TGCGCCAGCAGCCCCACCATGACAGGGGGCGGGGGTCAGCCCCAGCATTTT. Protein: CASSPTMTGGGGQPQHF.

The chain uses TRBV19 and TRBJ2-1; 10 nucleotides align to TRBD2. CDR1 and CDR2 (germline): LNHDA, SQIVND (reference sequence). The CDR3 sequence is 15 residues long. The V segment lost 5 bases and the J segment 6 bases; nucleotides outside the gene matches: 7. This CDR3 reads CASSPSGGARNEQFF. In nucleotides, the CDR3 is TGTGCCAGTAGTCCAAGCGGGGGGGCCCGCAATGAGCAGTTCTTC.

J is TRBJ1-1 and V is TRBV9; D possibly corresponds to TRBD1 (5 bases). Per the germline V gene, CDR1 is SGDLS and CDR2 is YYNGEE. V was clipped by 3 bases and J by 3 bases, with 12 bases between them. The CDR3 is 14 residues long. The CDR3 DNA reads TGTGCCAGCAGCGCGGTGTGGGGGGACACTGAAGCTTTCTTT. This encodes CASSAVWGDTEAFF.